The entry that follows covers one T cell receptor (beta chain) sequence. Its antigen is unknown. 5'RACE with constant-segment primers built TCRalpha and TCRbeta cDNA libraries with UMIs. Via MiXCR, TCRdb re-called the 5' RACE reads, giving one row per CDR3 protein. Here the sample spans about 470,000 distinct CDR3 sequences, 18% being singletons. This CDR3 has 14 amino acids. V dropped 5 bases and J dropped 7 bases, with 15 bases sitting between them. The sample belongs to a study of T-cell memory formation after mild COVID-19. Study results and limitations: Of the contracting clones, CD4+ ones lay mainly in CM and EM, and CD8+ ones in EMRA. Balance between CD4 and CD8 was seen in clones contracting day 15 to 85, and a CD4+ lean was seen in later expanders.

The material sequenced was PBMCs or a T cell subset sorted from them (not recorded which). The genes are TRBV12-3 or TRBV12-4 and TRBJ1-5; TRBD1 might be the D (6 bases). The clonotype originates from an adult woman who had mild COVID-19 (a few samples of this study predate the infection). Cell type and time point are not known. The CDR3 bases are TGTGCCAGCAGTCCTACAGGGCCGGGCCAGCCCCAGCATTTT. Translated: CASSPTGPGQPQHF.